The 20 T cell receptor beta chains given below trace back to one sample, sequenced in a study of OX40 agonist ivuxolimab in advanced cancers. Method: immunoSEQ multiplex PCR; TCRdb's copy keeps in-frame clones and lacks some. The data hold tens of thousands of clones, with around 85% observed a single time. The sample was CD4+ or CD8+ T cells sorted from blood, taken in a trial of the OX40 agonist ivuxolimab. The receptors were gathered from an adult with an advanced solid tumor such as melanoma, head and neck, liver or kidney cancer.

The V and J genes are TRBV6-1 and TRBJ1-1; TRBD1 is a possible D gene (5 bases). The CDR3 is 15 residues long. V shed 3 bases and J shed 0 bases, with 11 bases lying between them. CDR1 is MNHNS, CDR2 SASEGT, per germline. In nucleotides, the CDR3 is TGTGCCAGCAGTGACCACAGGAGTATGAACACTGAAGCTTTCTTT. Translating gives CASSDHRSMNTEAFF.

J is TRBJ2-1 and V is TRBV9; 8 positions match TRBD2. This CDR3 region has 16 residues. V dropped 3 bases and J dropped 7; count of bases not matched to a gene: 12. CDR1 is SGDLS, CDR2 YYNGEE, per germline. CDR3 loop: CASSAIAGGVGNEQFF. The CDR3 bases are TGTGCCAGCAGCGCTATCGCGGGGGGCGTCGGTAATGAGCAGTTCTTC.

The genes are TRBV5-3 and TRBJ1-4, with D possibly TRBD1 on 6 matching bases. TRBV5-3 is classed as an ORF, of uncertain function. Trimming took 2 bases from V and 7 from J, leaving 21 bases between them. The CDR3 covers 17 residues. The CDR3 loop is CARSFRTHRVIGEKLFF. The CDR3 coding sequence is TGTGCCAGAAGCTTTAGAACTCACAGGGTAATTGGTGAAAAACTGTTTTTT.

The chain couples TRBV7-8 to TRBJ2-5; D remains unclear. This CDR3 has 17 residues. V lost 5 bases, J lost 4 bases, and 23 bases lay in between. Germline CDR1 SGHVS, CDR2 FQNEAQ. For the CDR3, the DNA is TGTGCCAGCAGCCTCGGGTTTAGGACCCCTGCCCGAGAGACCCAGTACTTC. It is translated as CASSLGFRTPARETQYF.

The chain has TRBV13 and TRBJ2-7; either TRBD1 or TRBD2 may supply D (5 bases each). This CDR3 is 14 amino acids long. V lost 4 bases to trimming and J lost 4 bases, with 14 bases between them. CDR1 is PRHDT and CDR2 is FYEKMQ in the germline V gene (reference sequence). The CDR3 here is CASSSHGTDYEQYF. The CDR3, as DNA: TGTGCCAGCAGCTCCCACGGGACGGATTACGAGCAGTACTTC.

CDR3 coding DNA: TGCGCCAGCAGCCAAGGGGTGAGGGCGAATCAGCCCCAGCATTTT. Amino acids: CASSQGVRANQPQHF. The gene calls are TRBV4-1 and TRBJ1-5, with unresolved D. This CDR3 has 15 residues. V shed 1 base and J shed 4 bases, with 11 bases lying between them. The V gene's germline CDR1 is MGHRA and CDR2 YSYEKL.

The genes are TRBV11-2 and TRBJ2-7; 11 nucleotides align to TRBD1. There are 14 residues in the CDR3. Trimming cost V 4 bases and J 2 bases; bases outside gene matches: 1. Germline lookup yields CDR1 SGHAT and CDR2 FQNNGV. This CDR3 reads CASSSGQGAYEQYF. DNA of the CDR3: TGTGCCAGCAGCTCGGGACAGGGGGCCTACGAGCAGTACTTC. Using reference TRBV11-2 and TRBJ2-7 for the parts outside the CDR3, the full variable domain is EAGVAQSPRYKIIEKRQSVAFWCNPISGHATLYWYQQILGQGPKLLIQFQNNGVVDDSQLPKDRFSAERLKGVDSTLKIQPAKLEDSAVYLCASSSGQGAYEQYFGPGTRLTVT.

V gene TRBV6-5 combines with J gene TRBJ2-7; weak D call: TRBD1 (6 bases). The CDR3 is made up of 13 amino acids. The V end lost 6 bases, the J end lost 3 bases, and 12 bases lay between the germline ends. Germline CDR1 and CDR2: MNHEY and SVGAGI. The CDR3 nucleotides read TGTGCCAGCAGCTTCGACAGGTACTACGAGCAGTACTTC. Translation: CASSFDRYYEQYF.

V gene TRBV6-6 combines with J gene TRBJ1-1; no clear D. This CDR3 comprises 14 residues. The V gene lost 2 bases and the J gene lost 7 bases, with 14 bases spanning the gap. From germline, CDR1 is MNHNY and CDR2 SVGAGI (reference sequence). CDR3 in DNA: TGTGCCAGCAGTTACGGCAGGACTATAGATGAAGCTTTCTTT. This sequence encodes CASSYGRTIDEAFF.

As DNA, the CDR3 is TGTGCCAGCCCGAACAGGGCCGGGGAGCTGTTTTTT. Protein product: CASPNRAGELFF. The gene calls are TRBV18 and TRBJ2-2; D possibly corresponds to TRBD1 (6 bases). Germline V gives CDR1 KGHSH, CDR2 LQKENI. Trimming left V 8 bases short and J 6 bases short, with 10 bases between. This CDR3 is 12 amino acids long.

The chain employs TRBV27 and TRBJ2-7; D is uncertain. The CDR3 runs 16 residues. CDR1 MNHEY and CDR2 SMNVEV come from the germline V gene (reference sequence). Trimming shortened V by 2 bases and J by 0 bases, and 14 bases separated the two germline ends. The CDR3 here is CASSLDGARRSYEQYF. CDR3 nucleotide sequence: TGTGCCAGCAGTTTAGATGGTGCGCGCCGCTCCTACGAGCAGTACTTC.

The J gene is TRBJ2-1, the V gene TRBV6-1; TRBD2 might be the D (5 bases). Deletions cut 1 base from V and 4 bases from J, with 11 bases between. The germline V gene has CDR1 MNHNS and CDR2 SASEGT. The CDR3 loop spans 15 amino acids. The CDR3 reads CASSEDPAAYNEQFF. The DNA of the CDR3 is TGTGCCAGCAGTGAAGACCCAGCGGCTTACAATGAGCAGTTCTTC.

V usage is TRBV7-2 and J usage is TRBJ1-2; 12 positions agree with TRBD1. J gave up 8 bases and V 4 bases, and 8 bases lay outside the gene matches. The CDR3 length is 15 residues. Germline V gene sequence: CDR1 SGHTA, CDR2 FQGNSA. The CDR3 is CASSSGTGGGRGYTF. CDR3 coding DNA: TGTGCCAGCAGCTCTGGGACAGGGGGCGGACGAGGCTACACCTTC. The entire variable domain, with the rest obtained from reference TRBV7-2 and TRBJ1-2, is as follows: GAGVSQSPSNKVTEKGKDVELRCDPISGHTALYWYRQSLGQGLEFLIYFQGNSAPDKSGLPSDRFSAERTGGSVSTLTIQRTQQEDSAVYLCASSSGTGGGRGYTFGSGTRLTVV.

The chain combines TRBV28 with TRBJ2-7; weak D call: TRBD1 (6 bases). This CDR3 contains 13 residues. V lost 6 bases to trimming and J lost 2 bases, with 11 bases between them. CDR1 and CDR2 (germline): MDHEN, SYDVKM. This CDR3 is CASSLGTTYEQYF. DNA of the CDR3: TGTGCCAGCAGCCTCGGGACAACCTACGAGCAGTACTTC.

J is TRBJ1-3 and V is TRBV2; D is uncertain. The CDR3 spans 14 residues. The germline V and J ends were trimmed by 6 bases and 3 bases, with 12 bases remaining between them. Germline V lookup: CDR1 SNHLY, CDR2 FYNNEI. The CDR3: CASSSLDFGNTIYF. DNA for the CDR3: TGTGCCAGCAGCTCATTGGACTTTGGAAACACCATATATTTT. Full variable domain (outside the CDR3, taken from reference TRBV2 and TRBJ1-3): EPEVTQTPSHQVTQMGQEVILRCVPISNHLYFYWYRQILGQKVEFLVSFYNNEISEKSEIFDDQFSVERPDGSNFTLKIRSTKLEDSAMYFCASSSLDFGNTIYFGEGSWLTVV.

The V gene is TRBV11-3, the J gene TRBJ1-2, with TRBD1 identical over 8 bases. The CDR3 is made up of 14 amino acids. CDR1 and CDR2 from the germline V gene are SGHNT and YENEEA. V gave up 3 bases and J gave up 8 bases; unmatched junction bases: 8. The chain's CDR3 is CASSLLWTGNGYTF. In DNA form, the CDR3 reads TGTGCCAGCAGCTTGTTGTGGACAGGGAACGGCTACACCTTC.

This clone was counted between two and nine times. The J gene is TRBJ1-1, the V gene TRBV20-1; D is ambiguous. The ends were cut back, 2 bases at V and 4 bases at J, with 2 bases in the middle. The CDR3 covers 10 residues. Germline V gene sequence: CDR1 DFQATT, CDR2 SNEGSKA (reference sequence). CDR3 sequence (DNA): TGCAGTGCTAGAACCACTGAAGCTTTCTTT. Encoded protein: CSARTTEAFF.

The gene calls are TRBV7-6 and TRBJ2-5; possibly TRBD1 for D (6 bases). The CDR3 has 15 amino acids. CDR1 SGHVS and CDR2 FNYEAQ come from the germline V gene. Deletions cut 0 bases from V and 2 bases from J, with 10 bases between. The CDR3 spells CASSLAPGAQETQYF. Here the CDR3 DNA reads TGTGCCAGCAGCTTAGCGCCAGGGGCTCAAGAGACCCAGTACTTC.

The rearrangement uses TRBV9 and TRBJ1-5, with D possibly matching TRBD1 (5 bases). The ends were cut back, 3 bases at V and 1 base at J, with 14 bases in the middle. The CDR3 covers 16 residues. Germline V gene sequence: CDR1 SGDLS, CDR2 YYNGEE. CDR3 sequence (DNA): TGTGCCAGCAGCGCCCATTGGGGCTTAAGCAATCAGCCCCAGCATTTT. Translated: CASSAHWGLSNQPQHF. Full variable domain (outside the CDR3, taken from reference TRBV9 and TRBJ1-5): DSGVTQTPKHLITATGQRVTLRCSPRSGDLSVYWYQQSLDQGLQFLIQYYNGEERAKGNILERFSAQQFPDLHSELNLSSLELGDSALYFCASSAHWGLSNQPQHFGDGTRLSIL.

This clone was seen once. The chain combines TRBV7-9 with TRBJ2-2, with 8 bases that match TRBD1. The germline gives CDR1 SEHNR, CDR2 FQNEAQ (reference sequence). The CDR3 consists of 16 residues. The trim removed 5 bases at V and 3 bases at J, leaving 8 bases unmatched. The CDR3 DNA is TGTGCCAGCAGCCCCACAGGGGGATACTACACCGGGGAGCTGTTTTTT. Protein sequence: CASSPTGGYYTGELFF.